These 23 T cell receptor beta chains were all obtained from the same sample, sequenced in a study of OX40 agonist ivuxolimab in advanced cancers. TCRdb's copy holds only in-frame clones and misses some; the assay was immunoSEQ multiplex PCR. The table includes 70,000 to 90,000 clones, about 81% detected once. Sequencing was performed on CD4+ or CD8+ T cells sorted from blood, taken in a trial of the OX40 agonist ivuxolimab. All receptors derive from an adult with an advanced solid tumor such as melanoma, head and neck, liver or kidney cancer.

This chain connects TRBV18 to TRBJ1-2; 9 bases are shared with TRBD1. This CDR3 has 17 residues. The J segment lost 4 bases and the V segment lost 0 bases, leaving 9 bases of the junction unmatched. Germline V gene data show CDR1 as KGHSH and CDR2 as LQKENI. The CDR3 nucleotides are TGTGCCAGCTCACCACCGTTACAGGGGGCAGGGAGCTATGGCTACACCTTC. Translated, it gives CASSPPLQGAGSYGYTF.

The CDR3 sequence: CASSLAGGRDNSPLHF. For the CDR3, the DNA is TGCGCCAGCAGCTTGGCAGGGGGCCGGGATAATTCACCCCTCCACTTT. The rearrangement uses TRBV5-1 and TRBJ1-6, with TRBD1 matching 8 bases. This CDR3 contains 16 residues. Per germline, CDR1 SGHRS and CDR2 YFSETQ. The V segment lost 0 bases and the J segment 5 bases; nucleotides outside the gene matches: 4.

The chain joins TRBV2 to TRBJ2-3, with D maybe TRBD2 (6 bases). The germline gives CDR1 SNHLY, CDR2 FYNNEI. V was pared by 6 bases and J by 2 bases, with 15 bases between. The CDR3 loop spans 15 amino acids. The CDR3 here is CASRAASALTDTQYF. The CDR3 DNA reads TGTGCCAGCAGAGCGGCTAGCGCCCTCACAGATACGCAGTATTTT.

The table lists this clone with a few counts. The gene calls are TRBV29-1 and TRBJ2-3; D is possibly TRBD2 (5 bases). Between the trimmed V and J ends, which lost 5 bases and 5 bases, there was a span of 17 bases. The CDR3 is 14 amino acids. The germline V gene has CDR1 SQVTM and CDR2 ANQGSEA. CDR3 in DNA: TGCAGCGTTTGTAGCGACGGCGTCAGAGATACGCAGTATTTT. This codes for CSVCSDGVRDTQYF.

The chain carries TRBV6-1 and TRBJ1-4; 9 bases match TRBD1. This CDR3 has 14 residues. The V gene's germline CDR1 is MNHNS and CDR2 SASEGT. J gave up 8 bases and V 5 bases, and 6 bases lay outside the gene matches. The CDR3 loop reads CASSSGQGREKLFF. The CDR3 DNA sequence: TGTGCCAGCAGTTCGGGACAGGGACGAGAAAAACTGTTTTTT.

The rearrangement joins TRBV6-6 to TRBJ2-1, with D unresolved. V was shortened by 6 bases and J by 0 bases, with 12 bases between the two germline ends. The CDR3 length is 15 residues. Germline V gene lookup returns CDR1 MNHNY and CDR2 SVGAGI (reference sequence). DNA of the CDR3: TGTGCCAGCAGGATCTTGGGTAGCTCCTACAATGAGCAGTTCTTC. Translation gives CASRILGSSYNEQFF.

J is TRBJ2-7 and V is TRBV5-4, with no clear D. The length of the CDR3 is 15 residues. V was cut by 4 bases and J by 7 bases, with 21 bases left in between. Looked up from germline, CDR1 is SGHNT and CDR2 is YYREEE (reference sequence). In DNA, the CDR3 is TGTGCCAGCAGCGAGACCGGGTCAAATCGTGGGGAGCAGTACTTC. It codes for CASSETGSNRGEQYF.

The chain has TRBV19 and TRBJ2-1, with 10 bases identical to TRBD2. The CDR3 covers 17 residues. The germline CDR1 and CDR2 sequences are LNHDA and SQIVND (reference sequence). V lost 5 bases, J lost 5 bases, and 12 bases stayed unmatched. The CDR3 here is CASSPLVAGGKNNEQFF. The CDR3 DNA sequence: TGTGCCAGTAGTCCCCTCGTAGCGGGAGGAAAGAACAATGAGCAGTTCTTC.

CDR3 in DNA: TGTGCCAGCAGCTTAGGGGCAGGGGCGAACTATGGCTACACCTTC. Its translation is CASSLGAGANYGYTF. This chain connects TRBV7-6 to TRBJ1-2; TRBD1 is a possible D gene (6 bases). Germline CDR1 is SGHVS and CDR2 is FNYEAQ. Trimming pared 1 base from V and 2 bases from J, leaving 11 bases between. The CDR3 is 15 residues long.

The chain recombines TRBV11-2 with TRBJ2-5, with TRBD2 matching over 14 bases. Germline-derived CDR1 and CDR2 are SGHAT and FQNNGV. V shed 4 bases and J 5 bases; nucleotides not matched to a gene: 6. This CDR3 is built from 16 residues. The DNA of the CDR3 is TGTGCCAGCAGCTGGACTAGCGGGGGGACGACGGAGACCCAGTACTTC. Amino acid sequence: CASSWTSGGTTETQYF.

The chain employs TRBV18 and TRBJ2-7, with no clear D. The CDR3 consists of 12 residues. Germline CDR1 reads KGHSH; CDR2 reads LQKENI. V was clipped by 3 bases and J by 2 bases, with 5 bases between them. This CDR3 is CASSPTPYEQYF. The CDR3 DNA follows: TGTGCCAGCTCACCCACCCCCTACGAGCAGTACTTC.

V usage is TRBV5-6 and J usage is TRBJ1-2; 7 bases are shared with TRBD1. The V segment lost 1 base and the J segment 4 bases; nucleotides outside the gene matches: 4. This CDR3 has 14 amino acids. Germline V lookup: CDR1 SGHDT, CDR2 YYEEEE. CDR3 in amino acids: CASSLSGQRYGYTF. The CDR3 DNA reads TGTGCCAGCAGCTTGTCGGGACAGCGCTATGGCTACACCTTC.

About this clone: Germline and junction disagree at one end, which may indicate a read error. The chain recombines TRBV7-9 with TRBJ2-7; tentatively, D is TRBD1 or TRBD2 (5 bases each). The CDR3 covers 13 residues. The germline CDR1 and CDR2 sequences are SEHNR and FQNEAQ (reference sequence). The CDR3 sequence is CASSSSRESGSNF. The CDR3 region has the DNA TGTGCCAGCAGCTCTTCAAGAGAGTCAGGGAGCAACTTC.

CDR3: CASSLSYSLKPQHF. DNA of the CDR3: TGTGCCAGCAGCTTAAGTTACAGCTTGAAGCCCCAGCATTTT. The rearrangement joins TRBV7-8 to TRBJ1-5, with D unresolved. The CDR3 is made up of 14 amino acids. Between the trimmed V and J ends, which lost 2 bases and 8 bases, there was a span of 13 bases. The germline V gene encodes CDR1 SGHVS and CDR2 FQNEAQ.

This chain joins TRBV6-1 and TRBJ2-5; tentative D call: TRBD2 (6 bases). Germline values: CDR1 MNHNS, CDR2 SASEGT. Between the trimmed V and J ends, which lost 7 bases and 4 bases, there was a span of 16 bases. The length of the CDR3 is 14 residues. The CDR3 sequence: CASKRRLESETQYF. The CDR3, as DNA: TGTGCCAGCAAAAGGCGACTAGAGTCAGAGACCCAGTACTTC.

CDR3 amino acids: CASGWGETQYF. CDR3 DNA: TGTGCTAGTGGTTGGGGAGAGACCCAGTACTTC. The chain combines TRBV12-5 with TRBJ2-5; D call uncertain. This CDR3 comprises 11 residues. Trimming took 4 bases from V and 4 from J, leaving 4 bases between them. CDR1 and CDR2 from the germline V gene are LGHNT and FRNRAP.

The V call is TRBV5-1, the J call TRBJ2-7, with 11 bases lining up with TRBD2. This CDR3 contains 13 residues. Germline V CDR1 and CDR2: SGHRS, YFSETQ. Unmatched junction bases numbered 2, after V lost 5 bases and J lost 4 bases. Written as DNA, the CDR3 is TGCGCCAGCAGACTAGCGGGAGATTACGAGCAGTACTTC. As protein: CASRLAGDYEQYF.

The chain combines TRBV5-6 with TRBJ1-2; 9 nucleotides align to TRBD1. CDR3 length equals 12 residues. Germline loops: CDR1 SGHDT, CDR2 YYEEEE. V trimming: 3 bases; J trimming: 10 bases; junction bases outside the gene matches: 4. CDR3 sequence: CASSWDRVDYTF. The CDR3, as DNA: TGTGCCAGCAGCTGGGACAGGGTAGACTACACCTTC.

Only one count was recorded for this clone. The rearrangement joins TRBV2 to TRBJ1-3; TRBD1 matches at 7 bases. The junction had 0 bases not matched to a gene; V was cut back by 2 bases and J by 2 bases. The length of the CDR3 is 14 residues. CDR1 is SNHLY and CDR2 is FYNNEI in the germline V gene. Written as DNA, the CDR3 is TGTGCCAGCAGTGAAAGGGGGCCTGGAAACACCATATATTTT. Its protein is CASSERGPGNTIYF.

This clone was found once. This chain links TRBV7-3 with TRBJ2-1; TRBD1 matches at 7 bases. The CDR3 is made up of 13 amino acids. Germline CDR1 SGHTA, CDR2 FQGTGA. Trimming at V came to 5 bases and at J to 9 bases, leaving 7 bases not matched to a gene. CDR3 residues: CASSPQGVVEQFF. Here the CDR3 DNA reads TGTGCCAGCAGCCCTCAGGGGGTCGTTGAGCAGTTCTTC.

The gene calls are TRBV5-1 and TRBJ2-2; 8 nucleotides agree with TRBD2. Germline V gene data show CDR1 as SGHRS and CDR2 as YFSETQ. CDR3 size: 16 residues. J lost 6 bases, V lost 4 bases, and 11 bases had no gene match. CDR3 region: CASSQRERSRAGELFF. CDR3 DNA sequence: TGCGCCAGCAGCCAGCGGGAGAGGTCTAGGGCCGGGGAGCTGTTTTTT.

The chain couples TRBV21-1 to TRBJ2-5; the table assigns TRBD1, which was not confirmed against the DNA. TRBV21-1 is assigned pseudogene status. This CDR3 comprises 16 residues. Written as DNA, the CDR3 is TGTGCCAGCCTCGATGGGGGCAGAACGTACCAAGAGACCCAGTACTTC. Its translation: CASLDGGRTYQETQYF.

This chain joins TRBV5-1 and TRBJ2-2; D ambiguous. V was pared by 0 bases and J by 3 bases, with 3 bases between. Germline values: CDR1 SGHRS, CDR2 YFSETQ. The CDR3 is 13 amino acids. The CDR3 region is CASSLGYTGELFF. The CDR3 region has the DNA TGCGCCAGCAGCTTGGGGTACACCGGGGAGCTGTTTTTT.